This T cell receptor (beta chain) derives from a study of blood T cell repertoires in COVID-19. For the study at large: There were acute and convalescent COVID-19 samples, and they came from the United States, Italy and Spain. PBMCs, B-cell-depleted T cells, or T cells provided the cDNA or gDNA that made up the material.

Per the germline V gene, CDR1 is LNHDA and CDR2 is SQIVND (reference sequence). The CDR3 covers 14 residues. The V and J ends lost 10 bases and 7 bases, in that order; junction bases with no gene match: 12. Authors' analysis steps: Estimation of nucleated cell counts was performed using reference gene primer amplification. Assay used: immunoSEQ multiplex PCR; TCRdb lists only in-frame clones, some missing. The V and J calls and clone size come from that table; D and trimming were worked out from the DNA. The sample contains under 300,000 clones, 86% of which appear only once. The chain combines TRBV19 with TRBJ1-5; 8 positions match TRBD1. What was sequenced was peripheral blood. This TCR was sampled from a man younger than 35 with active or convalescent COVID-19. CDR3 loop: CATQGATTRQPQHF. Here the CDR3 DNA reads TGTGCCACCCAGGGGGCCACAACGAGACAGCCCCAGCATTTT.